These T cell receptor beta chains were read from a single sample in a study of cytomegalovirus exposure and HLA in healthy donors. The table came from immunoSEQ multiplex PCR; TCRdb's copy has only in-frame clones and leaves some out. The sample table includes about 33,000 clones. Sequenced sample: PBMCs. These receptors all come from a woman aged 40 to 55 in good health and CMV-seropositive. Each CDR3 is given with its conserved first and last residue. Fields, in order: CDR3 protein, CDR3 DNA, D gene, J gene, V gene. A D gene is named only where the DNA matches it firmly.

cdr3_aa: CAWDRGTLYEQYF; cdr3_nt: TGTGCCTGGGACAGGGGAACCCTCTACGAGCAGTACTTC; d_call: TRBD1; j_call: TRBJ2-7; v_call: TRBV30
cdr3_aa: CASSPAGGSYEQYF; cdr3_nt: TGTGCCAGCAGCCCAGCGGGAGGTTCCTACGAGCAGTACTTC; d_call: TRBD2; j_call: TRBJ2-7; v_call: TRBV5-4
cdr3_aa: CARGDRRNEKLFF; cdr3_nt: TGCGCCAGAGGAGACAGGAGGAATGAAAAACTGTTTTTT; d_call: NA; j_call: TRBJ1-4; v_call: TRBV5-1
cdr3_aa: CASSLFSARGDYGYTF; cdr3_nt: TGTGCCAGCAGCTTGTTTTCGGCCAGGGGAGACTATGGCTACACCTTC; d_call: NA; j_call: TRBJ1-2; v_call: TRBV5-4
cdr3_aa: CASRSTGELFF; cdr3_nt: TGTGCCAGCCGTTCTACCGGGGAGCTGTTTTTT; d_call: NA; j_call: TRBJ2-2; v_call: TRBV5-4
cdr3_aa: CASSFSGSIGNEQFF; cdr3_nt: TGTGCCAGCAGCTTCAGCGGGAGCATCGGCAATGAGCAGTTCTTC; d_call: TRBD2; j_call: TRBJ2-1; v_call: TRBV7-2
cdr3_aa: CASSLGGRNEQFF; cdr3_nt: TGTGCCAGCAGCTTGGGAGGTCGGAATGAGCAGTTCTTC; d_call: NA; j_call: TRBJ2-1; v_call: TRBV5-6
cdr3_aa: CASSVTGSVADTQYF; cdr3_nt: TGTGCCAGCAGTGTGACAGGGTCCGTGGCAGATACGCAGTATTTT; d_call: TRBD1; j_call: TRBJ2-3; v_call: TRBV2
cdr3_aa: CASSLGLAGSANEQFF; cdr3_nt: TGTGCTAGCAGCTTGGGACTAGCGGGGTCGGCGAATGAGCAGTTCTTC; d_call: TRBD2; j_call: TRBJ2-1; v_call: TRBV7-7
cdr3_aa: CASSNNRDGLAGDTQYF; cdr3_nt: TGTGCCAGCAGCAATAACAGGGATGGACTAGCGGGAGATACGCAGTATTTT; d_call: NA; j_call: TRBJ2-3; v_call: TRBV21-1
cdr3_aa: CAWTLLAGYNELFF; cdr3_nt: TGTGCCTGGACCCTCCTAGCGGGGTACAATGAGCTGTTCTTC; d_call: TRBD2; j_call: TRBJ2-1; v_call: TRBV30
cdr3_aa: CASSQVRRPPLDEQYF; cdr3_nt: TGTGCCAGCAGCCAAGTTCGCAGGCCCCCCCTTGACGAGCAGTACTTC; d_call: NA; j_call: TRBJ2-7; v_call: TRBV14
cdr3_aa: CAWTEGADEQYF; cdr3_nt: TGTGCCTGGACGGAAGGGGCCGACGAGCAGTACTTC; d_call: NA; j_call: TRBJ2-7; v_call: TRBV30
cdr3_aa: CAWSGAHTQYF; cdr3_nt: TGTGCCTGGAGTGGGGCTCATACGCAGTATTTT; d_call: NA; j_call: TRBJ2-3; v_call: TRBV30
cdr3_aa: CASSRSGDAEKLFF; cdr3_nt: TGTGCCAGTAGTCGTTCGGGGGACGCGGAAAAACTGTTTTTT; d_call: NA; j_call: TRBJ1-4; v_call: TRBV19
cdr3_aa: CASSESGQGFSEAFF; cdr3_nt: TGCGCCAGCAGTGAGTCCGGACAGGGTTTTTCTGAAGCTTTCTTT; d_call: TRBD1; j_call: TRBJ1-1; v_call: TRBV10-1
cdr3_aa: CASSKVQRLAGSHGYEQYF; cdr3_nt: TGTGCCAGCAGCAAAGTGCAGAGACTAGCGGGATCACACGGCTACGAGCAGTACTTC; d_call: NA; j_call: TRBJ2-7; v_call: TRBV21-1
cdr3_aa: CASSPGTGYGYTF; cdr3_nt: TGTGCCAGCAGTCCCGGGACAGGCTATGGCTACACCTTC; d_call: TRBD1; j_call: TRBJ1-2; v_call: TRBV6-4
cdr3_aa: CASTAGTAYEQYF; cdr3_nt: TGTGCCAGCACCGCAGGGACAGCCTACGAGCAGTACTTC; d_call: TRBD1; j_call: TRBJ2-7; v_call: TRBV7-9
cdr3_aa: CATLLSPAYEQYF; cdr3_nt: TGTGCCACCCTCCTCTCGCCGGCCTACGAGCAGTACTTC; d_call: NA; j_call: TRBJ2-7; v_call: TRBV2
cdr3_aa: CASSYRGLKCEQYF; cdr3_nt: TGTGCCAGCAGCTACAGGGGCTTGAAGTGCGAGCAGTACTTC; d_call: TRBD1; j_call: TRBJ2-7; v_call: TRBV28
cdr3_aa: CASSPKDRVTDTQYF; cdr3_nt: TGTGCCAGCTCACCGAAAGACAGGGTGACAGATACGCAGTATTTT; d_call: TRBD1; j_call: TRBJ2-3; v_call: TRBV18
cdr3_aa: CASSLGGRFPSSYNEQFF; cdr3_nt: TGCGCCAGCAGCTTGGGTGGGAGGTTTCCGAGCTCCTACAATGAGCAGTTCTTC; d_call: NA; j_call: TRBJ2-1; v_call: TRBV5-1
cdr3_aa: CASSSRDRAAGELFF; cdr3_nt: TGTGCCAGCAGTTCCCGGGACAGGGCGGCCGGGGAGCTGTTTTTT; d_call: TRBD1; j_call: TRBJ2-2; v_call: TRBV27
cdr3_aa: CATSGGVYGYTF; cdr3_nt: TGTGCCACAAGTGGCGGGGTCTATGGCTACACCTTC; d_call: NA; j_call: TRBJ1-2; v_call: TRBV30
cdr3_aa: CASSLLAGDYEQYF; cdr3_nt: TGTGCCAGCAGCCTACTAGCGGGAGACTACGAGCAGTACTTC; d_call: TRBD2; j_call: TRBJ2-7; v_call: TRBV2
cdr3_aa: CASSQDNRLAGRKEAYEQYF; cdr3_nt: TGCGCCAGCAGCCAAGATAATCGACTAGCGGGGAGAAAAGAAGCCTACGAGCAGTACTTC; d_call: TRBD2; j_call: TRBJ2-7; v_call: TRBV4-1
cdr3_aa: CASSKTIAGNNEQFF; cdr3_nt: TGTGCCAGCAGCAAGACTATAGCGGGCAACAATGAGCAGTTCTTC; d_call: TRBD2; j_call: TRBJ2-1; v_call: TRBV7-9
cdr3_aa: CASSSFSTDTQYF; cdr3_nt: TGTGCCAGTTCTAGCTTTAGCACAGATACGCAGTATTTT; d_call: NA; j_call: TRBJ2-3; v_call: TRBV18
cdr3_aa: CASSGASSGANVLTF; cdr3_nt: TGTGCCAGCTCAGGGGCTTCCTCTGGGGCCAACGTCCTGACTTTC; d_call: NA; j_call: TRBJ2-6; v_call: TRBV7-8
cdr3_aa: CASSEPGQGAGDEAFF; cdr3_nt: TGTGCCAGCAGTGAACCCGGACAGGGGGCCGGGGACGAAGCTTTCTTT; d_call: TRBD1; j_call: TRBJ1-1; v_call: TRBV25-1
cdr3_aa: CASSTGQGNQPQHF; cdr3_nt: TGCGCCAGCAGCACCGGACAGGGTAATCAGCCCCAGCATTTT; d_call: TRBD1; j_call: TRBJ1-5; v_call: TRBV4-1
cdr3_aa: CAVGAQTYDTEAFF; cdr3_nt: TGTGCCGTTGGGGCTCAGACATATGACACTGAAGCTTTCTTT; d_call: NA; j_call: TRBJ1-1; v_call: TRBV10-3
cdr3_aa: CAWSSPPAGNEQYF; cdr3_nt: TGTGCCTGGAGTTCCCCACCCGCTGGCAACGAGCAGTACTTC; d_call: NA; j_call: TRBJ2-7; v_call: TRBV30
cdr3_aa: CASSITTSGSYEQYF; cdr3_nt: TGTGCCAGTAGTATCACCACTAGCGGGAGTTACGAGCAGTACTTC; d_call: TRBD2; j_call: TRBJ2-7; v_call: TRBV19